This T cell receptor (beta chain) was recovered during a study of CD8 T cells in ankylosing spondylitis. Study conclusions and caveats: Clones linked to disease, bearing a CD8+ phenotype, were relatively rare in peripheral blood.

A quantitative 5'-RACE method, one with molecular barcodes, was used to make TCR beta libraries. TCRdb called the 5' RACE reads again in MiXCR, with one record for every CDR3 protein. The data hold 230,000 or so distinct CDR3 sequences, with roughly a quarter observed a single time. About this clonotype itself: What it binds is unknown.

This CDR3 has 11 amino acids. CDR1 and CDR2 (germline): SGHTS, YDEGEE. V lost 4 bases and J lost 7, with 9 bases in between. The receptor was isolated from a male donor with ankylosing spondylitis or in good health (not recorded which). The chain uses TRBV5-8 and TRBJ2-7; no clear D gene. The sample consisted of blood, either unsorted or a sorted T cell fraction (not recorded which). The CDR3 here is CASSGQREQYF. CDR3 DNA: TGTGCCAGCAGCGGCCAGCGTGAGCAGTACTTC.